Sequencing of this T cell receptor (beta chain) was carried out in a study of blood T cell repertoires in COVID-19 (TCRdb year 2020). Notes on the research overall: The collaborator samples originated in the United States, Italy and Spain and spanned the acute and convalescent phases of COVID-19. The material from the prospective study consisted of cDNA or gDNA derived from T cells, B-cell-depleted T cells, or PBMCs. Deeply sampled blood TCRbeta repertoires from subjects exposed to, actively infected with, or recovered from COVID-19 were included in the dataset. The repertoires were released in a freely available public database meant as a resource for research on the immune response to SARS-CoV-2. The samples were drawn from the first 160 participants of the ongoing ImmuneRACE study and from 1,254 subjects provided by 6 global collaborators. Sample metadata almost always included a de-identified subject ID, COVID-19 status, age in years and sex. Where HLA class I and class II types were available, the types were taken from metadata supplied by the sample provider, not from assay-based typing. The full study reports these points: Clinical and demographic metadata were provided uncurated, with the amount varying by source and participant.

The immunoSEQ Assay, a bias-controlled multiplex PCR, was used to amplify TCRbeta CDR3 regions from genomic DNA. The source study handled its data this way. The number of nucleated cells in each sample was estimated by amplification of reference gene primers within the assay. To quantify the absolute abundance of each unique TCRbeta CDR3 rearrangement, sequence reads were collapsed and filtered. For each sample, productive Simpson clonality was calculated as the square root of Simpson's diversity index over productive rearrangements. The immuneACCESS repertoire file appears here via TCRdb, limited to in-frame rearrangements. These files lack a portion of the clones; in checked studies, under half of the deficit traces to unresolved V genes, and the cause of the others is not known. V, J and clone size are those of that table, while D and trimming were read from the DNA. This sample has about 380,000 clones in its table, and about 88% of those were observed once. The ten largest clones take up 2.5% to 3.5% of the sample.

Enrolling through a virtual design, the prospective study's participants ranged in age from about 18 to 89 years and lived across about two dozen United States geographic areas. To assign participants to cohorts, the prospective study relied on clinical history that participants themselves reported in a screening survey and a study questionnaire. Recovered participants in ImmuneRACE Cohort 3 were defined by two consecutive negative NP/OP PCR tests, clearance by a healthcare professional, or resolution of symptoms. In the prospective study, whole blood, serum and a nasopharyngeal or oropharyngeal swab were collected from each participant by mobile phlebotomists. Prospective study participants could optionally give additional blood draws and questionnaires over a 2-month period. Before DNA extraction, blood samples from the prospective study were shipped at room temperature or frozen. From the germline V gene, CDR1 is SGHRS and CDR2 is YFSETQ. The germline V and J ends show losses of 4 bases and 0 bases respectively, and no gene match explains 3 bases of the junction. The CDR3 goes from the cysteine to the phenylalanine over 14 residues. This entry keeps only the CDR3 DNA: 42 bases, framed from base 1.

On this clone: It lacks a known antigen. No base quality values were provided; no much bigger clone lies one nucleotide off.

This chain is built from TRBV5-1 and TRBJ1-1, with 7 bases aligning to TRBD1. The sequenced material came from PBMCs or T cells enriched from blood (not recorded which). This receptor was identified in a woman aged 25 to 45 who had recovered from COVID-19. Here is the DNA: TGCGCCAGCAGCGGTCAGGGGGTGAACACTGAAGCTTTCTTT. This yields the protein CASSGQGVNTEAFF.